The 5 T cell receptor beta chains listed next were all sequenced from one sample in a study of memory CD4+ T cells and cytomegalovirus serostatus. Sequencing was performed with immunoSEQ multiplex PCR; in TCRdb, only in-frame clones are kept and a portion is missing. The profile covers about 75,000 clones, with around 78% appearing a single time and 2% to 3% taken by the ten largest. The sort gate was single viable CD3+CD4+CD8-CD45RO+ cells for memory CD4+ T cells. The sample taken for sequencing was memory CD4+ T cells from blood. The receptors here all came from an adult in good health and CMV-seropositive.

V and J are TRBV2 and TRBJ1-6, with 8 bases identical to TRBD1. CDR1 is SNHLY and CDR2 is FYNNEI in the germline V gene. The trim removed 7 bases at V and 5 bases at J, leaving 7 bases unmatched. This CDR3 contains 15 residues. This chain's CDR3 is CASNQGALNNSPLHF. The CDR3 DNA reads as TGTGCCAGCAATCAGGGGGCACTTAATAATTCACCCCTCCACTTT.

This clone has just one count. The chain joins TRBV2 to TRBJ2-1; perhaps TRBD1 as D (5 bases). This CDR3 has 15 amino acids. The germline gives CDR1 SNHLY, CDR2 FYNNEI. V was pared by 6 bases and J by 1 base, with 13 bases between. CDR3 sequence: CASRANRLSYNEQFF. As DNA, the CDR3 is TGTGCCAGCAGGGCCAACAGGTTATCCTACAATGAGCAGTTCTTC.

Written as DNA, the CDR3 is TGTGCCAGCAGCTCCGTGGACAGGGGAGCGGATACGCAGTATTTT. It codes for CASSSVDRGADTQYF. The chain employs TRBV7-2 and TRBJ2-3; 9 bases fit TRBD1. V trimming: 4 bases; J trimming: 6 bases; junction bases outside the gene matches: 8. This CDR3 comprises 15 residues. Germline CDR1 reads SGHTA; CDR2 reads FQGNSA.

The chain carries TRBV7-6 and TRBJ2-5; D might be TRBD2 (6 bases). The CDR3 is 16 amino acids. V was pared by 4 bases and J by 5 bases, with 20 bases between. From germline, CDR1 is SGHVS and CDR2 FNYEAQ. The CDR3 region has the DNA TGTGCCAGCAGCTCCCTTCCGTCTGGCGGAGGGGAGACCCAGTACTTC. Protein product: CASSSLPSGGGETQYF.

This clone was found a few times. The chain carries TRBV18 and TRBJ1-5, with D tentatively TRBD1 (6 bases). The CDR3 is 15 residues long. The germline gives CDR1 KGHSH, CDR2 LQKENI. Deletions cut 2 bases from V and 9 bases from J, with 17 bases between. The DNA for the CDR3 is TGTGCCAGCTCACCAACGGGGGACACCGGAGGGCCCCAGCATTTT. Translated: CASSPTGDTGGPQHF.